A selection of T cell receptor beta chains follows, all from one sample in a study of T-cell reconstitution after alpha-beta-depleted transplantation in children. TCRdb reanalysed the PCR reads using MiXCR and keeps one entry per CDR3 protein. The table records approximately 220,000 distinct CDR3 sequences, approximately 15% of them present only once. The source was PBMCs, mostly from graft donor cells, collected 360 days after TCRalphabeta/CD19-depleted stem cell transplant. All receptors derive from a male patient under 10 years old who had a stem cell transplant for acute lymphoblastic leukemia, so the T cells may come from the graft donor. CDR3s include the opening cysteine and the closing phenylalanine or tryptophan. D genes are given only for firm matches. For some rows the clone size is stated as once, few or many, or as a class when expanded; others skip it.

D gene,clone size,V gene,J gene,CDR3 protein,CDR3 DNA
-,few,TRBV20-1,TRBJ1-4,CSARRGGGDEKLFF,TGCAGTGCGCGTAGAGGGGGGGGTGATGAAAAACTGTTTTTT
TRBD1,-,TRBV6-5,TRBJ1-6,CASSYRTGWPLHF,TGTGCCAGCAGTTACCGGACAGGGTGGCCCCTCCACTTT
TRBD1,-,TRBV23-1,TRBJ2-3,CASSPTGTGVTDTQYF,TGCGCCAGCAGTCCGACCGGGACAGGGGTCACAGATACGCAGTATTTT
-,few,TRBV7-2,TRBJ2-5,CASSLTRHLETQYF,TGTGCCAGCAGCCTTACAAGACACTTAGAGACCCAGTACTTC
-,-,TRBV15,TRBJ2-3,CATKGARGTDTQYF,TGTGCCACCAAGGGTGCTAGGGGCACAGATACGCAGTATTTT
TRBD1,many,TRBV20-1,TRBJ1-4,CTTTKGDSSEKLFF,TGCACCACGACTAAGGGGGACAGCAGTGAAAAACTGTTTTTT
-,-,TRBV7-2,TRBJ1-5,CASSLEGIRSQPQHF,TGTGCCAGCAGCTTAGAGGGTATTAGAAGTCAGCCCCAGCATTTT
TRBD1,few,TRBV4-2,TRBJ2-1,CASSQDRWRDEQFF,TGTGCCAGCAGCCAGGACAGGTGGAGAGATGAGCAGTTCTTC
-,few,TRBV6-1,TRBJ1-1,CASREPGRVNTEAFF,TGTGCCAGCCGGGAGCCGGGCCGGGTGAACACTGAAGCTTTCTTT
TRBD1,many,TRBV18,TRBJ2-2,CASSPLGQQNTGELFF,TGTGCCAGCTCACCCCTGGGACAGCAGAACACCGGGGAGCTGTTTTTT
-,-,TRBV20-1,TRBJ2-5,CSARVSSRRETQYF,TGCAGTGCTAGAGTCAGTTCAAGGAGAGAGACCCAGTACTTC
TRBD1,-,TRBV6-1,TRBJ1-5,CASSESTGRGQPQHF,TGTGCCAGCAGTGAATCGACAGGGAGAGGACAGCCCCAGCATTTT
TRBD1,-,TRBV19,TRBJ1-5,CASRVGWDRLSNQPQHF,TGTGCCAGTAGGGTAGGATGGGACAGACTAAGCAATCAGCCCCAGCATTTT
TRBD1,-,TRBV10-3,TRBJ2-7,CAISGDRDHEQYF,TGTGCCATCAGTGGGGACAGGGACCACGAGCAGTACTTC
-,-,TRBV20-1,TRBJ2-7,CSARVWGGEQYF,TGCAGTGCTAGAGTTTGGGGTGGCGAGCAGTACTTC
-,many,TRBV7-2,TRBJ2-7,CASSLSATTSYEQYF,TGTGCCAGCAGCTTATCAGCTACGACCTCCTACGAGCAGTACTTC